This TCR beta chain was identified in a study of T cells in Graves' hyperthyroidism and ophthalmopathy (dated by TCRdb to between 2019 and 2020). At the level of the whole study: Peripheral blood samples were taken at initial diagnosis, before any treatment was given. In addition, the study compared T-cell repertoires in thyroid tissue and in blood from six Graves' hyperthyroidism patients. Prospective prediction of ophthalmopathy was tested in an independent validation cohort consisting of some 19 hyperthyroidism patients and approximately 16 patients who later progressed to ophthalmopathy. After blood sampling, hyperthyroidism patients were treated with methimazole at a starting dose of 30 mg daily, and ophthalmopathy patients were treated with high-dose intravenous methylprednisolone. The paper describes TCR Vbeta CDR3 sequencing of 130 to 150 peripheral blood samples, made up of roughly 45 ophthalmopathy patients, more than 70 hyperthyroidism patients and 17 progressor patients. For training and testing, the 100 or so patients in the discovery cohort were randomly divided in a 7:3 ratio. TCR V-J signatures able to tell the groups apart were searched for in a discovery cohort of 90 to 100 patients, of whom under 45 had Graves' ophthalmopathy and roughly 58 had stable Graves' hyperthyroidism. Results and caveats for the whole study, not just this receptor: Sample size was not statistically predetermined, and blinding of investigators to group allocation was not performed. In validation, the model predicted progression to ophthalmopathy with approximately 71% sensitivity and approximately 78% specificity, a median of about 6 months before onset. In cross-validation, a model built on a 13 V-J signature told ophthalmopathy apart from stable hyperthyroidism with approximately 90% sensitivity and about 81% specificity, and in testing the same model reached 80%/75%. Most expanded thyroid clonotypes (frequency above 0.001) were also found in blood, which suggests that blood repertoires may mirror thyroid immune responses.

Amplification of TCR beta CDR3 regions was carried out from RNA transcripts. A first-round RT-PCR of the TCR CDR3 used the HTBI primer set with the Qiagen OneStep RT-PCR kit. The libraries were constructed in a second round of multiplex PCR and then size-selected and purified. The libraries were sequenced on an Illumina HiSeq2000 using paired-end 100 bp reads. The authors processed their data as follows. SOAPnuke was used to process the raw data, with reads discarded if the reads contained adapters or uncalled bases, had a mean Phred below 15, or lacked an exact constant-primer or identifier match. High-quality paired reads were merged using COPE v1.2.5, and each unique nucleotide sequence was defined as a clonotype. MiTCR v1.1 was used to align clonotypes to the IMGT TRBV, TRBD and TRBJ reference segments. Only V-J combinations with frequency above 0.0001, covering 99% to 99.2% of repertoires, were analysed. The TCS score was defined as the ratio of F50 (clonal expansion) to E x V (chaos), calculated using BLOSUM62-based TCRdist between CDR3 peptides within each V-J. Welch's t-statistics and random forest reduced around 520 V-J features to about 13, which were used in a naive Bayes classifier (R e1071). TCRdb redid the processing of the public reads, applying fastp at Q25 and MiXCR, and retained in-frame beta chains. Entries are consolidated by CDR3 protein sequence, retaining the most common genes and DNA. TCRdb, rather than the study authors, made the V and J calls. The sample table shows around 420,000 distinct CDR3 sequences, and approximately 14% are seen once. The leading ten clones occupy 13% to 15% of the sample.

V trim: 2 bases; J trim: 4 bases; unmatched bases: 4. From its cysteine to its phenylalanine, the CDR3 spans 14 amino acids. Kept here is only the CDR3 DNA, which spans 42 bases and is read in frame from base 1. The germline V gene specifies SGHRS as CDR1 and YFSETQ as CDR2. Graves' hyperthyroidism was defined as stable when no progression to ophthalmopathy occurred over 18 months of follow-up. Hyperthyroidism patients were aged 18 to 65 years and newly diagnosed, with disease duration of less than 2 months. Exclusion was applied to patients with uncontrolled infections, other autoimmune diseases, pregnancy or lactation. Diagnoses were based on clinical symptoms, serum thyroxine and TRAb, thyroid ultrasound and orbital computed tomography. PBMCs were isolated from about 9.2 ml of fresh peripheral blood by Ficoll-Paque density gradient centrifugation. Trizol reagent was used to extract total RNA, and RNA quality was then checked on an Agilent 2100 Bioanalyzer.

This clonotype occurred many times. Its cognate antigen has yet to be identified. Base quality data are lacking; no much larger clone is found one base away. This receptor chain uses TRBV5-1 and TRBJ2-3; 7 bases in the middle match TRBD2. Sequencing used blood. This TCR came from a young woman with Graves' hyperthyroidism. The CDR3 sequence is CASSFGLGSDTQYF. The DNA reads TGCGCCAGCAGCTTCGGACTAGGGTCAGATACGCAGTATTTT.